These 8 T cell receptor beta chains share one sample of origin, sequenced in a study of cytotoxic CD8 clonotypes in ibrutinib-treated CLL. Repertoires were generated with immunoSEQ multiplex PCR, while TCRdb's copy carries only in-frame clones and drops some. The sample holds about 56,000 clones; roughly 50% are singletons and the top ten take around 21%. Sequenced here: PBMCs, sampled after 24 months of ibrutinib treatment. The receptors derive from a human donor with chronic lymphocytic leukemia.

The chain uses TRBV18 and TRBJ2-7; D is unresolved. There are 14 residues in the CDR3. Germline CDR1 is KGHSH and CDR2 is LQKENI. Trimming stripped 2 bases from V and 5 bases from J, with 13 bases between. The CDR3 is CASSPVGFGNEQYV. The DNA for the CDR3 is TGTGCCAGCTCACCAGTAGGATTTGGTAACGAGCAGTACGTC.

The sample holds many counts of this clone. The CDR3 DNA follows: TGTGCCAGCAGCCAAGCGGGACAGGGTGTCTCCTACGAGCAGTACTTC. Amino acids: CASSQAGQGVSYEQYF. The rearrangement uses TRBV4-2 and TRBJ2-7, with 9 bases identical to TRBD1. The CDR3 sequence is 16 residues long. Trimming took 1 base from V and 0 from J; bases not matched to a gene: 4. Germline V gene lookup returns CDR1 LGHNA and CDR2 YNFKEQ.

The chain recombines TRBV9 with TRBJ1-2; no clear D gene. The length of the CDR3 is 14 residues. The germline CDR1 and CDR2 sequences are SGDLS and YYNGEE. The germline V and J ends were trimmed by 4 bases and 2 bases, with 12 bases remaining between them. The CDR3 DNA is TGTGCCAGCAGCACGTCGACTCACAACTATGGCTACACCTTC. Residues: CASSTSTHNYGYTF. The variable domain in full, completed from reference TRBV9 and TRBJ1-2, reads DSGVTQTPKHLITATGQRVTLRCSPRSGDLSVYWYQQSLDQGLQFLIQYYNGEERAKGNILERFSAQQFPDLHSELNLSSLELGDSALYFCASSTSTHNYGYTFGSGTRLTVV.

This clone was seen ten or more times. The V gene is TRBV11-2, the J gene TRBJ2-1; D remains unclear. V was shortened by 3 bases and J by 6 bases, with 9 bases between the two germline ends. The germline CDR1 and CDR2 sequences are SGHAT and FQNNGV. This CDR3 comprises 13 residues. The CDR3 sequence is CASSLIGSNEQFF. DNA of the CDR3: TGTGCCAGCAGCTTGATAGGTAGCAATGAGCAGTTCTTC.

The J gene is TRBJ1-2, the V gene TRBV5-4; D is unclear. The CDR3 covers 12 residues. V was clipped by 4 bases and J by 4 bases, with 8 bases between them. Per germline, CDR1 SGHNT and CDR2 YYREEE (reference sequence). The CDR3 sequence is CASSDRLYGYTF. DNA for the CDR3: TGTGCCAGCAGCGACCGACTCTATGGCTACACCTTC.

The V and J genes are TRBV10-3 and TRBJ2-2, with TRBD1 identical over 11 bases. Germline V lookup: CDR1 ENHRY, CDR2 SYGVKD. V gave up 5 bases and J gave up 3 bases; unmatched junction bases: 11. The CDR3 runs 18 residues. The CDR3 spells CAISPSPGQGGYTGELFF. The CDR3 DNA reads as TGTGCCATCAGTCCGTCCCCGGGACAGGGGGGGTACACCGGGGAGCTGTTTTTT.

The J gene is TRBJ2-7, the V gene TRBV28, with 8 bases identical to TRBD1. The CDR3 is made up of 14 amino acids. Germline values: CDR1 MDHEN, CDR2 SYDVKM. V dropped 6 bases and J dropped 0; count of bases not matched to a gene: 4. The CDR3 protein is CASSRQGSSYEQYF. CDR3 in DNA: TGTGCCAGCAGCCGACAGGGGAGCTCCTACGAGCAGTACTTC.

The J gene is TRBJ2-1, the V gene TRBV7-9; TRBD2 agrees at 15 bases. V gave up 1 base and J gave up 4 bases; unmatched junction bases: 8. The CDR3 runs 19 residues. Germline CDR1 and CDR2: SEHNR and FQNEAQ (reference sequence). For the CDR3, the DNA is TGTGCCAGCAGCTTAGGGGTAGGACTAGCGGGAGGGAAATACAATGAGCAGTTCTTC. It yields the protein CASSLGVGLAGGKYNEQFF.